These 25 T cell receptor beta chains were sequenced from one sample in a study of shared clonotypes between healthy human individuals. Terminally differentiated effector memory CD45RA+ cells were excluded by CCR7 positive selection of CD45RO-negative cells. Here immunoSEQ multiplex PCR was the method, and the copy in TCRdb shows in-frame clones only, minus some. The table includes about 750,000 clones, around 92% detected once. Sequenced input: naive CD8+ T cells sorted from blood. Receptors originate from a man aged 25-40 years in good health.

This clone was counted a few times. V and J are TRBV7-6 and TRBJ2-1; 8 nucleotides agree with TRBD1. The length of the CDR3 is 14 residues. Germline CDR1 reads SGHVS; CDR2 reads FNYEAQ. The ends lost 5 bases at V and 5 bases at J; junction bases unmatched: 5. The CDR3 reads CASSPDRVDNEQFF. As DNA, the CDR3 is TGTGCCAGCAGCCCGGACAGGGTGGACAATGAGCAGTTCTTC.

DNA of the CDR3: TGTGCCAGCAGTTACGGCGGCGGGAGGGCCGGTTATGAGCAGTTCTTC. Encoded protein: CASSYGGGRAGYEQFF. This chain uses TRBV6-6 with TRBJ2-1, with 9 positions matching TRBD2. V lost 2 bases, J lost 8 bases, and 10 bases stayed unmatched. There are 16 residues in the CDR3. CDR1 and CDR2 (germline): MNHNY, SVGAGI (reference sequence).

Turning to this clone: The same CDR3 also results from other DNA sequences found in this sample. This chain uses TRBV9 with TRBJ1-2; D is undetermined. The CDR3 loop spans 11 amino acids. V was shortened by 3 bases and J by 5 bases, with 5 bases between the two germline ends. CDR1 SGDLS and CDR2 YYNGEE come from the germline V gene. The chain's CDR3 is CASSGTYGYTF. The CDR3 nucleotides read TGTGCCAGCAGCGGGACGTATGGCTACACCTTC. The full variable domain, in which reference TRBV9 and TRBJ1-2 provide the parts outside the CDR3, is DSGVTQTPKHLITATGQRVTLRCSPRSGDLSVYWYQQSLDQGLQFLIQYYNGEERAKGNILERFSAQQFPDLHSELNLSSLELGDSALYFCASSGTYGYTFGSGTRLTVV.

This clone was detected only once. This chain links TRBV7-9 with TRBJ2-5; 9 nucleotides line up with TRBD1. Per germline, CDR1 SEHNR and CDR2 FQNEAQ (reference sequence). The CDR3 is 14 residues long. V shed 5 bases and J 4 bases; nucleotides not matched to a gene: 5. The CDR3 sequence is CASSRTGDGETQYF. DNA for the CDR3: TGTGCCAGCAGCCGGACAGGGGACGGAGAGACCCAGTACTTC.

The gene calls are TRBV29-1 and TRBJ2-7, with TRBD2 matching 8 bases. The CDR3 loop spans 15 amino acids. Germline CDR1 reads SQVTM; CDR2 reads ANQGSEA. V shed 6 bases and J 3 bases; nucleotides not matched to a gene: 13. DNA for the CDR3: TGCAGCGTCCCAGCCGTGGGACTAGGTTTCTACGAGCAGTACTTC. Translation: CSVPAVGLGFYEQYF.

Regarding this clone: Other nucleotide sequences from this sample produce the same CDR3. This sequence joins TRBV5-1 and TRBJ2-1; D not resolved. This CDR3 contains 13 residues. Germline values: CDR1 SGHRS, CDR2 YFSETQ. Trimming cost V 0 bases and J 5 bases, with 6 bases left between them. DNA for the CDR3: TGCGCCAGCAGCTTGGGACTCAACAATGAGCAGTTCTTC. It translates to CASSLGLNNEQFF.

This clone has just one count. The chain employs TRBV11-3 and TRBJ2-1, with TRBD2 matching over 8 bases. Germline V gene lookup returns CDR1 SGHNT and CDR2 YENEEA. The length of the CDR3 is 14 residues. Trimming at V came to 4 bases and at J to 5 bases, leaving 4 bases not matched to a gene. This CDR3 is CASSSRLANNEQFF. DNA of the CDR3: TGTGCCAGCAGCTCGAGACTAGCGAACAATGAGCAGTTCTTC.

CDR3 sequence (DNA): TGTGCCAGCTGGGGACTAGCGGGAGGGTATGAGCAGTTCTTC. Translation: CASWGLAGGYEQFF. The rearrangement uses TRBV27 and TRBJ2-1, with 16 bases identical to TRBD2. The ends lost 8 bases at V and 8 bases at J; junction bases unmatched: 3. CDR1 and CDR2 from the germline V gene are MNHEY and SMNVEV (reference sequence). This CDR3 is 14 amino acids long.

This rearrangement joins TRBV27 to TRBJ2-7; D remains unclear. V lost 5 bases, J lost 0 bases, and 17 bases lay in between. CDR3 size: 16 residues. CDR1 and CDR2 (germline): MNHEY, SMNVEV (reference sequence). CDR3 DNA sequence: TGTGCCAGCAGTCCTAATGTGGGCCAAAGCTCCTACGAGCAGTACTTC. This sequence encodes CASSPNVGQSSYEQYF.

The chain carries TRBV5-1 and TRBJ2-6, with no clear D. Germline CDR1 SGHRS, CDR2 YFSETQ. The V and J ends lost 2 bases and 0 bases respectively, with 15 bases between them. This CDR3 has 18 amino acids. The CDR3 reads CASSFKWGESSGANVLTF. The CDR3 DNA is TGCGCCAGCAGCTTCAAATGGGGTGAAAGCTCTGGGGCCAACGTCCTGACTTTC.

The chain couples TRBV27 to TRBJ2-7; 7 bases agree with TRBD1. The V and J ends lost 6 bases and 5 bases, in that order; junction bases with no gene match: 4. This CDR3 spans 12 amino acids. CDR1 is MNHEY, CDR2 SMNVEV, per germline (reference sequence). This chain's CDR3 is CASRGTADEQYF. CDR3 in DNA: TGTGCCAGCAGGGGGACAGCTGACGAGCAGTACTTC.

The rearrangement uses TRBV6-6 and TRBJ2-3; TRBD2 matches 8 bases. The V gene's germline CDR1 is MNHNY and CDR2 SVGAGI (reference sequence). With V trimmed by 6 bases and J by 2 bases, 7 bases remained unmatched. This CDR3 is built from 15 residues. The CDR3: CASSLSGINTDTQYF. CDR3 coding DNA: TGTGCCAGCAGCCTTAGCGGGATAAACACAGATACGCAGTATTTT.

The rearrangement joins TRBV5-1 to TRBJ2-7; D ambiguous. From germline, CDR1 is SGHRS and CDR2 YFSETQ. The CDR3 is made up of 13 amino acids. V lost 2 bases, J lost 6 bases, and 12 bases lay in between. Here the CDR3 DNA reads TGCGCCAGCAGCTTCTTCAACCCAAGCGAGCAGTACTTC. As protein: CASSFFNPSEQYF.

The genes are TRBV7-9 and TRBJ1-3, with a weak D call TRBD1 (5 bases). V lost 0 bases to trimming and J lost 1 base, with 10 bases between them. CDR3 length: 16 amino acids. Germline V gives CDR1 SEHNR, CDR2 FQNEAQ (reference sequence). CDR3 coding DNA: TGTGCCAGCAGCTTAGCGGGGGTTTGGTCTGGAAACACCATATATTTT. It yields the protein CASSLAGVWSGNTIYF. The whole variable domain, filled in from reference TRBV7-9 and TRBJ1-3, reads DTGVSQNPRHKITKRGQNVTFRCDPISEHNRLYWYRQTLGQGPEFLTYFQNEAQLEKSRLLSDRFSAERPKGSFSTLEIQRTEQGDSAMYLCASSLAGVWSGNTIYFGEGSWLTVV.

The V and J genes are TRBV28 and TRBJ2-7; D is uncertain. The CDR3 has 12 residues. CDR1 is MDHEN, CDR2 SYDVKM, per germline. V shed 6 bases and J shed 2 bases, with 8 bases lying between them. The CDR3 nucleotides read TGTGCCAGCAGAGCTGGTACCTACGAGCAGTACTTC. It yields the protein CASRAGTYEQYF.

This chain links TRBV5-6 with TRBJ1-6; the D is unclear. This CDR3 has 14 residues. Germline CDR1 and CDR2: SGHDT and YYEEEE. The V end lost 1 base, the J end lost 7 bases, and 9 bases lay between the germline ends. In DNA form, the CDR3 reads TGTGCCAGCAGCTTGCCGGGAGGGAATTCACCCCTCCACTTT. This codes for CASSLPGGNSPLHF.

V and J are TRBV9 and TRBJ2-1; 9 positions match TRBD1. V lost 3 bases to trimming and J lost 4 bases; unmatched junction nucleotides: 5. Germline V gives CDR1 SGDLS, CDR2 YYNGEE. This CDR3 comprises 15 residues. The CDR3 DNA follows: TGTGCCAGCAGCGCACCCGGGACAGGGTACAATGAGCAGTTCTTC. It is translated as CASSAPGTGYNEQFF.

This chain connects TRBV21-1 to TRBJ2-4; no DNA check was done on the table's D call, TRBD2. TRBV21-1 is given as a pseudogene. There are 15 residues in the CDR3. CDR3 bases: TGTGCCAGCAGCAAAGTACGGGGGTTGCGAGACATTCAGTACTTC. Translating it yields CASSKVRGLRDIQYF.

Comment on this clone: Different DNA sequences within this sample yield the same CDR3. The chain is built from TRBV28 and TRBJ2-7; no reliable D call. V was trimmed by 6 bases and J by 3 bases, leaving 9 bases between them. The germline gives CDR1 MDHEN, CDR2 SYDVKM. This CDR3 comprises 12 residues. The CDR3 DNA reads TGTGCCAGCAGCCCAGGAGTCTACGAGCAGTACTTC. Translation: CASSPGVYEQYF.

This rearrangement joins TRBV7-9 to TRBJ2-3, with a possible D match to TRBD2 (7 bases). CDR1 and CDR2 (germline): SEHNR, FQNEAQ (reference sequence). V lost 1 base to trimming and J lost 4 bases, with 12 bases between them. This CDR3 has 15 residues. CDR3: CASSLVGGGPDTQYF. The CDR3 DNA reads as TGTGCCAGCAGCTTAGTAGGGGGGGGACCAGATACGCAGTATTTT.

The chain employs TRBV10-3 and TRBJ2-5, with D possibly being TRBD1 or TRBD2 (6 bases each). The CDR3 consists of 16 residues. Trimming removed 0 bases from V and 2 bases from J, with 13 bases in between. Germline assignment: CDR1 ENHRY and CDR2 SYGVKD. DNA for the CDR3: TGTGCCATCAGTGAGTCAGGGGGGCAGGGGCAAGAGACCCAGTACTTC. Translated: CAISESGGQGQETQYF.

The chain employs TRBV21-1 and TRBJ2-3; TRBD2 was called by the table and not checked on the DNA. TRBV21-1 is a listed pseudogene. The CDR3 is made up of 13 amino acids. The CDR3 DNA reads as TGTGCCAGCAGCAACGGGGGGGCAGATACGCAGTATTTT. Amino acid sequence: CASSNGGADTQYF.

The rearrangement links TRBV13 to TRBJ2-1; 7 positions agree with TRBD2. Trimming took 5 bases from V and 8 from J; bases not matched to a gene: 15. CDR1 is PRHDT, CDR2 FYEKMQ, per germline (reference sequence). The CDR3 is made up of 16 amino acids. DNA for the CDR3: TGTGCCAGCAGCCCGAACCCGGGACTATTCGCGCATGAGCAGTTCTTC. Amino acid sequence: CASSPNPGLFAHEQFF.

V gene TRBV27 combines with J gene TRBJ2-7; D unclear. The CDR3 length is 16 residues. The ends were cut back, 3 bases at V and 3 bases at J, with 18 bases in the middle. Germline lookup yields CDR1 MNHEY and CDR2 SMNVEV (reference sequence). CDR3 in DNA: TGTGCCAGCAGTTTTGGAACCGTCACCGCCTTCTACGAGCAGTACTTC. It encodes CASSFGTVTAFYEQYF.

The V gene is TRBV5-4, the J gene TRBJ2-3, with 11 bases lining up with TRBD2. This CDR3 is built from 16 residues. V lost 1 base and J lost 2; bases outside the gene matches: 3. Germline CDR1 is SGHNT and CDR2 is YYREEE (reference sequence). CDR3 bases: TGTGCCAGCAGCTTGCGACTAGCGGGATACACAGATACGCAGTATTTT. It encodes CASSLRLAGYTDTQYF. Supplemented by reference TRBV5-4 and TRBJ2-3, the full variable domain reads ETGVTQSPTHLIKTRGQQVTLRCSSQSGHNTVSWYQQALGQGPQFIFQYYREEENGRGNFPPRFSGLQFPNYSSELNVNALELDDSALYLCASSLRLAGYTDTQYFGPGTRLTVL.